In this sample, the clone carrying this TCR beta chain turned up a few times. This entry is derived from a study of cytomegalovirus exposure and HLA in healthy donors. The PCR contained 60 Vbeta and 13 Jbeta primers. Profiling relied on immunoSEQ multiplex PCR, and the TCRdb table lists in-frame clones only, not all of them. The top ten clones hold 9.5% to 13% of a sample with approximately 71,000 clones, approximately 79% of them seen once. J was trimmed by 1 base and V by 8 bases; bases with no gene match: 6. This CDR3 is 14 amino acids long. Germline loops: CDR1 SNHLY, CDR2 FYNNEI. Sequencing was carried out using PBMCs. This sequence was found in a woman between 35 and 50 years old in good health and CMV-seropositive. The chain employs TRBV2 and TRBJ2-7, with 9 bases aligning to TRBD1. This chain's CDR3 is CASWRDRVSYEQYF. Written as DNA, the CDR3 is TGTGCCAGCTGGCGGGACAGGGTATCCTACGAGCAGTACTTC.